This T cell receptor (beta chain) was retrieved from a study of PD-1 blockade in classical Hodgkin lymphoma. Stated time point: cycle 4 day 1 (C4D1), after 5 to 7 weeks of nivolumab. Each and every patient relapsed after autologous stem cell transplantation, and patients got differing brentuximab vedotin exposure. Some clones are missing from TCRdb's copy, which holds only in-frame ones; the method was immunoSEQ multiplex PCR. The sample has about 52,000 clones, 86% seen once; the top ten hold approximately 6.5%. The source is a human donor with classical Hodgkin lymphoma. Sample: peripheral blood mononuclear cells (PBMCs), taken before the fourth cycle of nivolumab.

CDR3 sequence reads: CASSSRTEANGYTF. The CDR3 DNA follows: TGTGCCAGCAGCTCCCGGACAGAAGCAAATGGCTACACCTTC. The chain joins TRBV5-4 to TRBJ1-2; D perhaps matches TRBD1 (6 bases). CDR3 size: 14 residues. V was shortened by 3 bases and J by 6 bases, with 15 bases between the two germline ends. The V gene's germline CDR1 is SGHNT and CDR2 YYREEE (reference sequence).